This T cell receptor beta chain is from a study of shared clonotypes between healthy human individuals. Across the whole study: Samples came from two female and three male donors aged 18 to 49.

V shed 5 bases, J shed 6 bases, and the junction held 10 bases outside the gene matches. CDR1 and CDR2 from the germline V gene are SEHNR and FQNEAQ (reference sequence). This CDR3 has 16 residues. Generated by immunoSEQ multiplex PCR, the TCRdb table keeps only in-frame clones and is missing some. The repertoire has 550,000 to 800,000 clones, less than 95% of them found once; the top ten carry 30% to 40%. The V and J genes are TRBV7-9 and TRBJ2-4, with TRBD1 matching over 10 bases. This clonotype was sampled from a man aged 18 to 29 in good health. Some clones in this sample may be carry-over from other donors' samples. Sequenced material: memory CD8+ T cells from PBMCs. Subset reported: CD45RO+ cells pooled with CCR7-negative TemRA cells. CDR3 sequence: CASSTGTGESRNIQYF. The CDR3 bases are TGTGCCAGCAGCACGGGGACAGGGGAGAGTAGAAACATTCAGTACTTC.